This T cell receptor (beta chain) originates from a study of blood T cell repertoires in COVID-19. About the study: Specimens from acute and convalescent COVID-19 originated in the United States, Italy and Spain. T cells, B-cell-depleted T cells, or PBMCs provided the cDNA or gDNA that served as material.

Participant age was roughly 18 to 95 years, and participants resided in around 24 US areas. V lost 5 bases to trimming and J lost 5 bases; unmatched junction nucleotides: 5. The CDR3 is made up of 14 amino acids. In germline, CDR1 is SGHAT, CDR2 FQNNGV. The method was immunoSEQ multiplex PCR; TCRdb's version includes in-frame clones alone and lacks a portion of them. The data contain around 240,000 clones, over 75% of them singletons. The chain combines TRBV11-2 with TRBJ2-3; TRBD1 aligns across 9 bases. Material: PBMCs or T cells enriched from blood (not recorded which). This clonotype was obtained from a woman in her forties or fifties who had recovered from COVID-19. CDR3 sequence: CASSLRTGEDTQYF. CDR3 in DNA: TGTGCCAGCAGCCTGAGGACAGGGGAAGATACGCAGTATTTT.